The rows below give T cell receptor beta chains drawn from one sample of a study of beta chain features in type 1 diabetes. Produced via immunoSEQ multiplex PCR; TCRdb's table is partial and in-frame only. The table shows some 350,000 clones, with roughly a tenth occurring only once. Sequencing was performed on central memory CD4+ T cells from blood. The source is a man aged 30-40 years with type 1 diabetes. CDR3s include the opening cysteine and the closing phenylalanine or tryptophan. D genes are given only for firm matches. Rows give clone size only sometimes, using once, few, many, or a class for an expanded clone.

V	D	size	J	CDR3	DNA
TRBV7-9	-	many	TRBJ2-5	CASLAQETQYF	TGTGCCAGCCTAGCGCAAGAGACCCAGTACTTC
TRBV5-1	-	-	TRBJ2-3	CASSLGGAGTDTQYF	TGCGCCAGCAGCTTGGGAGGGGCGGGCACAGATACGCAGTATTTT
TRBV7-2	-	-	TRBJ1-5	CASSKSGSSNQPQHF	TGTGCCAGCAGTAAATCAGGGTCCAGCAATCAGCCCCAGCATTTT
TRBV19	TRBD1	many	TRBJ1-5	CASREGGTGYQPQHF	TGTGCCAGTAGAGAAGGGGGGACAGGGTATCAGCCCCAGCATTTT
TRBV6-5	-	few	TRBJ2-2	CASSYSGLTGELFF	TGTGCCAGCAGTTACTCAGGCCTCACCGGGGAGCTGTTTTTT
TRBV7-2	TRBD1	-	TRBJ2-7	CASSPDRGEQYF	TGTGCCAGCAGCCCGGACAGGGGCGAGCAGTACTTC
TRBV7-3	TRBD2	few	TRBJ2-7	CASSPRGTSGSGGYEQYF	TGTGCCAGCAGCCCGCGTGGGACTAGCGGGAGCGGAGGCTACGAGCAGTACTTC
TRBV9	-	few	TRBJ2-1	CASSISGTGVNVKFF	TGTGCCAGCAGCATCTCCGGGACGGGGGTAAATGTGAAGTTCTTC
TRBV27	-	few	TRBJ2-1	CASSAPSVSREQFF	TGTGCCAGCAGCGCCCCCTCCGTATCGCGCGAGCAGTTCTTC
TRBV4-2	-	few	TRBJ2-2	CASSQARGAGTGELFF	TGTGCCAGCAGCCAAGCGAGGGGGGCGGGGACCGGGGAGCTGTTTTTT
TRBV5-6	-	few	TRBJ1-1	CASSLYLNEAFF	TGTGCCAGCAGCTTGTATTTGAATGAAGCTTTCTTT
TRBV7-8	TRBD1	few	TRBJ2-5	CASSPAYRGTQYF	TGTGCCAGCAGCCCAGCCTACAGGGGGACCCAGTACTTC
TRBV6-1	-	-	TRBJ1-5	CASSETGSWSNQPQHF	TGTGCCAGCAGCGAAACAGGGAGTTGGAGCAATCAGCCCCAGCATTTT
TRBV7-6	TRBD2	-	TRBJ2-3	CASSLVAAGEDTQYF	TGTGCCAGCAGCTTAGTAGCTGCGGGAGAAGATACGCAGTATTTT
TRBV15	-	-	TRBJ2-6	CATSRDVVAGANVLTF	TGTGCCACCAGCAGAGACGTGGTTGCTGGGGCCAACGTCCTGACTTTC
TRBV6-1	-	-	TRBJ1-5	CASGNRVHQPQHF	TGTGCCAGCGGTAACAGGGTTCATCAGCCCCAGCATTTT
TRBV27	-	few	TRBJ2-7	CASSYLRAAGYEQYF	TGTGCCAGCAGTTATTTAAGGGCGGCAGGATACGAGCAGTACTTC
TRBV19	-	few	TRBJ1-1	CASSIVTKNTEAFF	TGTGCCAGTAGTATAGTAACGAAGAACACTGAAGCTTTCTTT
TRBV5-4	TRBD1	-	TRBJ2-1	CASSLALGTADEQFF	TGTGCCAGCAGCTTGGCCCTGGGGACAGCGGATGAGCAGTTCTTC
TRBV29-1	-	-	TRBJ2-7	CSVAAPSYEQYF	TGCAGCGTTGCGGCGCCCTCCTACGAGCAGTACTTC
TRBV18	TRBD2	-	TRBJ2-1	CASSPQTSGSLYNEQFF	TGTGCCAGCTCACCCCAGACTAGCGGGAGTCTCTACAATGAGCAGTTCTTC
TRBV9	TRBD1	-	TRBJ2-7	CASSVGDRGPYEQYF	TGTGCCAGCAGCGTAGGGGACAGGGGGCCCTACGAGCAGTACTTC
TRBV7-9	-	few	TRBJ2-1	CASSRGAGEEQFF	TGTGCCAGCAGCCGGGGGGCGGGAGAAGAGCAGTTCTTC
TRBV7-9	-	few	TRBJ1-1	CASSLARQNTEAFF	TGTGCCAGCAGCTTAGCGCGGCAGAACACTGAAGCTTTCTTT
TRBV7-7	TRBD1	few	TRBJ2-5	CASSLPAGGRERETQYF	TGTGCTAGCAGCCTCCCGGCAGGGGGCAGGGAGAGGGAGACCCAGTACTTC
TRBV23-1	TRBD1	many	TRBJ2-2	CASSPRQGTNTGELFF	TGCGCCAGCAGTCCAAGACAGGGCACCAACACCGGGGAGCTGTTTTTT
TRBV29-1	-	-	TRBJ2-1	CSAIATDYNEQFF	TGCAGCGCTATAGCGACCGACTACAATGAGCAGTTCTTC
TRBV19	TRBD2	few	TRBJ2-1	CASSIGGRLAYNEQFF	TGTGCCAGTAGTATAGGCGGGAGGCTAGCCTACAATGAGCAGTTCTTC
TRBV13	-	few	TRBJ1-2	CASSGVRDAAF	TGTGCCAGCAGTGGTGTTAGGGACGCCGCCTTC
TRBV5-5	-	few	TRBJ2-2	CASSAEANTGELFF	TGCGCCAGCAGCGCGGAAGCGAACACCGGGGAGCTGTTTTTT
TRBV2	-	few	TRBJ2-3	CASTEGVQTGTQYF	TGTGCCAGCACCGAAGGGGTGCAAACAGGGACGCAGTATTTT
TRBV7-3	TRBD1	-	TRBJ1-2	CASSLILQGNYGYTF	TGTGCCAGCAGCCTCATCTTACAGGGGAACTATGGCTACACCTTC
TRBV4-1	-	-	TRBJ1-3	CASSQGPPVGRGNTIYF	TGCGCCAGCAGCCAAGGACCCCCGGTAGGACGAGGAAACACCATATATTTT
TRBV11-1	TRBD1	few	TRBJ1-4	CASSSDRGHEKLFF	TGTGCCAGCAGCTCGGACAGGGGTCATGAAAAACTGTTTTTT
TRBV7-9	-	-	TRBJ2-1	CASSSRKREQFF	TGTGCCAGCAGCTCACGTAAGCGGGAGCAGTTCTTC
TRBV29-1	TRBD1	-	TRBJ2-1	CSASGQARRGQFF	TGCAGCGCCTCCGGACAGGCTCGTAGGGGGCAGTTCTTC
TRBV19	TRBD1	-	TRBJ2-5	CASSQGAGSRAQETQYF	TGTGCCAGTTCGCAGGGGGCAGGATCAAGGGCGCAAGAGACCCAGTACTTC
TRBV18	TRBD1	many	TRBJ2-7	CASSPGTGDLYEQYF	TGTGCCAGCTCACCAGGGACAGGGGACCTCTACGAGCAGTACTTC
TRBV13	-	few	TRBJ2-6	CASSIRYTGSGANVLTF	TGTGCCAGCAGCATCCGGTATACCGGCTCTGGGGCCAACGTCCTGACTTTC
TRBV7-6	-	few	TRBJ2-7	CASSPVFGLSYEQYF	TGTGCCAGCAGCCCGGTGTTCGGTTTATCCTACGAGCAGTACTTC